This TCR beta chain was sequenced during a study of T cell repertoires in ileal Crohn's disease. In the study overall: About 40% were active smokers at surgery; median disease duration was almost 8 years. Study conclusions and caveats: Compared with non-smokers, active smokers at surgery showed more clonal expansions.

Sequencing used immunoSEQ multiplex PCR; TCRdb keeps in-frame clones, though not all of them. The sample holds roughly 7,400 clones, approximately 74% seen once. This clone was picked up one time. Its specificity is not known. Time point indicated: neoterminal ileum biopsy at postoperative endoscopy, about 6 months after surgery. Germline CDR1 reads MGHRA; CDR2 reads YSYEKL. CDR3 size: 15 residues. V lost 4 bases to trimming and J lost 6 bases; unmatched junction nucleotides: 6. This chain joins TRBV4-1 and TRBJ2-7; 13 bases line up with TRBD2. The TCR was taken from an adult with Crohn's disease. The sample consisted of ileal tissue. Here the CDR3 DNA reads TGCGCCAGCAGCCCGGGACTAGCGGGGTATAGCGAGCAGTACTTC. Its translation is CASSPGLAGYSEQYF.